This T cell receptor (beta chain) emerged from a study of cytomegalovirus exposure and HLA in healthy donors. Study context: Previous work identified roughly 120 million unique TCR beta sequences from about 179 million T cells. Study results and caveats: Within an earlier analysis, most TCR beta V segments proved productive either about 87% or about 30% of the time.

PCR employed 60 Vbeta and 13 Jbeta primers. Profiling relied on immunoSEQ multiplex PCR, and the TCRdb table lists in-frame clones only, not all of them. The sample table includes roughly 74,000 clones. The length of the CDR3 is 18 residues. Germline V gives CDR1 SGHAT, CDR2 FQNNGV. V trimming: 1 base; J trimming: 4 bases; junction bases outside the gene matches: 9. On this clone: Antigen unknown.

What was sequenced was PBMCs. This clonotype originated in a female donor in good health and CMV-seropositive. This chain connects TRBV11-2 to TRBJ2-3; TRBD2 aligns across 12 bases. The CDR3 loop is CASSLGHILAGGADTQYF. DNA for the CDR3: TGTGCCAGCAGCTTAGGCCATATACTAGCGGGAGGCGCAGATACGCAGTATTTT.